The entry below describes one T cell receptor beta chain. The antigen this receptor binds is unknown. Base qualities are missing; no much larger clone stands one base away. The CDR3 runs 11 amino acids, cysteine and phenylalanine included. CDR3 DNA is the only sequence kept; it has 33 bases, read in frame from the first base. V is cut by 4 bases and J by 4 bases, and the space between the germline ends is 7 bases. According to the germline V gene (reference sequence), CDR1 reads DFQATT and CDR2 reads SNEGSKA. Repertoires were sampled repeatedly over the course of chemoradiotherapy so that clonal expansion in the tumor microenvironment could be followed. This sample was included in a study of chemoradiotherapy in HPV16-positive cancers (dated by TCRdb to between 2020 and 2023). For the study in its entirety: Candidate HPV-specific T-cell clones and common TCR motifs were defined by functional T-cell assays performed on cells from two HPV16-positive patients. Whether T-cell immunity against the HPV oncoproteins E6 and E7 changes during chemoradiotherapy and whether survival is affected by this immunity were examined in the study. TCR repertoires from over 75 patients with HPV-related cancers were then used to track the candidate HPV-specific TCRs and motifs.

Points the paper makes about the study in general: The functional definition of HPV-specific T cells came from only a couple of HPV16-positive patients, and the survival association was reported for HPV16-positive patients. Expansion of candidate HPV-specific clones and E7-related TCR motifs was observed in the tumor microenvironment during treatment, whereas no such expansion was observed for non-HPV-specific T cells. Improved recurrence-free survival in HPV16-positive patients was associated with expansion of HPV-responsive T cells during chemoradiotherapy.

The library was produced with the immunoSEQ multiplex PCR assay. TCRdb retrieved this table from immuneACCESS and kept in-frame rearrangements only. Not all clones are present; in checked studies, unresolved V genes account for under half, and no reason is known for the remainder. Recorded for this sample are some 7,000 clones; less than 90% of them occurred a single time. Around 3.8% of the sample goes to the ten largest clones. Recombination linked TRBV20-1 to TRBJ1-2; the D gene identity is not certain. This sequence originates from a human donor with HPV-associated anogenital cancer. Sample collection was performed from a patient who underwent chemoradiotherapy. The DNA sequence follows: TGCAGTGCTAACCCCCGCTATGGCTACACCTTC. Its translation is CSANPRYGYTF.